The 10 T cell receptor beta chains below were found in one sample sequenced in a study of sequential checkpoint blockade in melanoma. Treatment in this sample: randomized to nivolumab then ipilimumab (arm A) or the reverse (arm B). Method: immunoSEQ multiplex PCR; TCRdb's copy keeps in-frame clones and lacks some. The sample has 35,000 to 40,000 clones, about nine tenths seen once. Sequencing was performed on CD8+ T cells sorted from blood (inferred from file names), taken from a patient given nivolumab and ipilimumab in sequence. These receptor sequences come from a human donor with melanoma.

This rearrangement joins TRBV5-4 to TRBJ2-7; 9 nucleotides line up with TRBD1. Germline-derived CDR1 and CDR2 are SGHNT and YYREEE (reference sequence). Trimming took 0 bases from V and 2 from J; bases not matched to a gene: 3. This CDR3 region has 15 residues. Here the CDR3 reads CASSLGQGDPYEQYV. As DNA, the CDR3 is TGTGCCAGCAGCTTGGGACAGGGGGACCCCTACGAGCAGTACGTC.

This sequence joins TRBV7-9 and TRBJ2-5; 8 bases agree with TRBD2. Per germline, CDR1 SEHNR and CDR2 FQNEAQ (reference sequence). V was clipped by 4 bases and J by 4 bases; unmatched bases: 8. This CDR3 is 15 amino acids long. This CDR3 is CASSSSGGAGETQYF. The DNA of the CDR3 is TGTGCCAGCAGCTCCTCGGGAGGGGCGGGAGAGACCCAGTACTTC.

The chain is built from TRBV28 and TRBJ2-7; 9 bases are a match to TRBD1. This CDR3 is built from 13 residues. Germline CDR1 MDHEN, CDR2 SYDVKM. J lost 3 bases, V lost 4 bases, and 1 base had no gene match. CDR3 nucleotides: TGTGCCAGCAGTTACAGGGGGCTCTACGAGCAGTACTTC. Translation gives CASSYRGLYEQYF.

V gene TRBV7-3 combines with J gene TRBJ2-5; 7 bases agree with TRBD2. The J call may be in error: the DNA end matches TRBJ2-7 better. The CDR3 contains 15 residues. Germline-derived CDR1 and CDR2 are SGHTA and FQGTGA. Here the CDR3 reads CASSLTAGVSYEQYF. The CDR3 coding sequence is TGTGCCAGCAGCTTAACCGCGGGGGTATCCTACGAGCAGTACTTC.

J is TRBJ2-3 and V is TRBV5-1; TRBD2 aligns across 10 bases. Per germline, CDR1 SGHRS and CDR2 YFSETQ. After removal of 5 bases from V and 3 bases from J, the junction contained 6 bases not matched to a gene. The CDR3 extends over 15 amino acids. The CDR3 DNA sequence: TGCGCCAGCAGACTACCTAGCGGGAGTACAGATACGCAGTATTTT. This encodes CASRLPSGSTDTQYF.

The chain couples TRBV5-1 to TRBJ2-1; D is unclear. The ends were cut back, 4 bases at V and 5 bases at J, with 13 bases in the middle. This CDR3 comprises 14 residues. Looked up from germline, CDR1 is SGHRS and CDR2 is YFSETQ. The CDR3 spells CASSRYPGHNEQFF. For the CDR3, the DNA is TGCGCCAGCAGCCGTTACCCAGGCCACAATGAGCAGTTCTTC.

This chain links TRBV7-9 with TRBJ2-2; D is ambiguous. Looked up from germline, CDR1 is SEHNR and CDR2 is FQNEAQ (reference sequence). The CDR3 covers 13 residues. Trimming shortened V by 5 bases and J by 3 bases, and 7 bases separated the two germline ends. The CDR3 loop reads CASSPGYTGELFF. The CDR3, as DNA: TGTGCCAGCAGCCCTGGCTACACCGGGGAGCTGTTTTTT.

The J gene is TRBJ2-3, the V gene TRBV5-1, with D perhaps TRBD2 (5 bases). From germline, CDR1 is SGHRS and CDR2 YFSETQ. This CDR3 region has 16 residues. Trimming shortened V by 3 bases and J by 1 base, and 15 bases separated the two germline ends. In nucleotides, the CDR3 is TGCGCCAGCAGCTCCCTCGGGGTATTAGGCACAGATACGCAGTATTTT. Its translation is CASSSLGVLGTDTQYF.

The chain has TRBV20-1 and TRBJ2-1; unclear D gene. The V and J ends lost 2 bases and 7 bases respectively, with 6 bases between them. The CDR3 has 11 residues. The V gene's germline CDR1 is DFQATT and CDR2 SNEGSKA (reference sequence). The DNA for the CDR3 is TGCAGTGCTAGATTCAGGAATGAGCAGTTCTTC. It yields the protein CSARFRNEQFF.

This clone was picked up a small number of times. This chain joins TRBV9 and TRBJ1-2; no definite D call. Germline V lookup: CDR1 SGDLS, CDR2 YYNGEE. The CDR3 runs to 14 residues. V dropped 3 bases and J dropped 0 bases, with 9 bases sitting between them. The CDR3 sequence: CASSGLTANYGYTF. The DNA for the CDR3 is TGTGCCAGCAGCGGACTGACTGCTAACTATGGCTACACCTTC.